The 14 T cell receptor beta chains below were found in one sample sequenced in a study of T cells in Graves' hyperthyroidism and ophthalmopathy. Amplification targeted TCR beta CDR3 regions from RNA transcripts. Primed by the HTBI set, a first-round RT-PCR was run on the TCR CDR3. TCRdb fed the multiplex PCR reads into MiXCR, producing one record per CDR3 protein. The data show some 740,000 distinct CDR3 sequences, 14% seen once. What was sequenced was blood. These receptors were taken from a young woman with Graves' hyperthyroidism.

This clonotype was seen a few times. The chain employs TRBV6-1 and TRBJ2-3, with D unclear. In germline, CDR1 is MNHNS, CDR2 SASEGT. V was cut by 5 bases and J by 3 bases, with 12 bases left in between. The CDR3 has 14 residues. CDR3: CASSWSARTDTQYF. CDR3 in DNA: TGTGCCAGCAGTTGGTCAGCTAGGACAGATACGCAGTATTTT.

The chain couples TRBV5-8 to TRBJ2-1; 9 bases agree with TRBD1. Germline CDR1 SGHTS, CDR2 YDEGEE. V lost 0 bases to trimming and J lost 1 base; unmatched junction nucleotides: 11. This CDR3 contains 19 residues. The CDR3 DNA follows: TGTGCCAGCAGCTTGGTCCTTAAAATGACAGGGGGTTCCTACAATGAGCAGTTCTTC. It codes for CASSLVLKMTGGSYNEQFF.

This sequence joins TRBV15 and TRBJ2-7; no reliable D call. Germline values: CDR1 LNHNV, CDR2 YYDKDF (reference sequence). The CDR3 length is 13 residues. V lost 2 bases and J lost 3, with 8 bases in between. CDR3 in DNA: TGTGCCACCAGCAGAAATACAGACTACGAGCAGTACTTC. It encodes CATSRNTDYEQYF.

The gene calls are TRBV20-1 and TRBJ2-1, with TRBD1 matching 9 bases. Germline V CDR1 and CDR2: DFQATT, SNEGSKA (reference sequence). The CDR3 is made up of 14 amino acids. The V segment lost 7 bases and the J segment 6 bases; nucleotides outside the gene matches: 10. The CDR3, as DNA: TGCAGTGTATCCGGACAGGGGTATGGCAATGAGCAGTTCTTC. Its protein is CSVSGQGYGNEQFF.

This clonotype was observed at least ten times. The V gene is TRBV20-1, the J gene TRBJ2-5; 11 nucleotides match TRBD2. The CDR3 consists of 15 residues. The germline V gene encodes CDR1 DFQATT and CDR2 SNEGSKA (reference sequence). After removal of 6 bases from V and 2 bases from J, the junction contained 8 bases not matched to a gene. The CDR3 bases are TGCAGTGCGGAGATAACTAGCGGGAGTCAAGAGACCCAGTACTTC. It encodes CSAEITSGSQETQYF.

This clonotype was counted between two and nine times. The chain uses TRBV7-9 and TRBJ2-7, with 11 bases fitting TRBD1. The CDR3 has 15 amino acids. Germline V gene data show CDR1 as SEHNR and CDR2 as FQNEAQ (reference sequence). Germline trimming cut 3 bases from V and 5 bases from J; bases unmatched to any gene: 6. The DNA for the CDR3 is TGTGCCAGCAGCTTTCGGGACAGGGGGGGCCACGAGCAGTACTTC. The encoded protein is CASSFRDRGGHEQYF. Supplemented by reference TRBV7-9 and TRBJ2-7, the full variable domain reads DTGVSQNPRHKITKRGQNVTFRCDPISEHNRLYWYRQTLGQGPEFLTYFQNEAQLEKSRLLSDRFSAERPKGSFSTLEIQRTEQGDSAMYLCASSFRDRGGHEQYFGPGTRLTVT.

The chain is built from TRBV12-3 or TRBV12-4 and TRBJ2-5; 8 positions match TRBD1. The CDR3 length is 15 residues. The V segment lost 5 bases and the J segment 6 bases; nucleotides outside the gene matches: 11. CDR3 residues: CASSIIIQGVKTQYF. DNA of the CDR3: TGTGCCAGCAGTATCATTATACAGGGGGTAAAGACCCAGTACTTC.

This clonotype showed up just a few times. The chain links TRBV7-9 to TRBJ1-6; a possible D gene is TRBD1 (5 bases). CDR1 is SEHNR, CDR2 FQNEAQ, per germline (reference sequence). This CDR3 is built from 15 residues. V lost 4 bases and J lost 8, with 15 bases in between. CDR3 DNA: TGTGCCAGCAGCTACCTTATGGGGGGTGATTCACCCCTCCACTTT. Translation: CASSYLMGGDSPLHF. The full variable domain, in which reference TRBV7-9 and TRBJ1-6 provide the parts outside the CDR3, is DTGVSQNPRHKITKRGQNVTFRCDPISEHNRLYWYRQTLGQGPEFLTYFQNEAQLEKSRLLSDRFSAERPKGSFSTLEIQRTEQGDSAMYLCASSYLMGGDSPLHFGNGTRLTVT.

V usage is TRBV25-1 and J usage is TRBJ1-1, with 7 bases lining up with TRBD1. The CDR3 length is 14 residues. J was trimmed by 4 bases and V by 4 bases; bases with no gene match: 6. The germline V gene has CDR1 MGHDK and CDR2 SYGVNS. This CDR3 is CASSVGQVGTEAFF. CDR3 sequence (DNA): TGTGCCAGCAGTGTCGGACAGGTGGGCACTGAAGCTTTCTTT.

This clonotype has a count of ten or more. The chain recombines TRBV6-1 with TRBJ1-5; D call uncertain. The CDR3 spans 13 residues. V dropped 7 bases and J dropped 2 bases, with 9 bases sitting between them. In germline, CDR1 is MNHNS, CDR2 SASEGT. The CDR3 protein is CASMLSGNQPQHF. In nucleotides, the CDR3 is TGTGCCAGCATGTTGTCGGGCAATCAGCCCCAGCATTTT.

This clonotype was recorded at least ten times. The CDR3 nucleotides read TGTGCCAGCAGCGTAGGCGGCCTCGGGGACAATGAGCAGTTCTTC. Translating gives CASSVGGLGDNEQFF. The chain uses TRBV9 and TRBJ2-1, with a possible D match to TRBD2 (5 bases). The CDR3 is made up of 15 amino acids. The V and J ends lost 0 bases and 5 bases respectively, with 12 bases between them. CDR1 and CDR2 (germline): SGDLS, YYNGEE.

This clonotype was detected only a few times. The rearrangement joins TRBV6-2 or TRBV6-3 to TRBJ2-7; 9 bases are a match to TRBD2. This CDR3 is built from 15 residues. Germline CDR1 is MNHEY and CDR2 is SVGEGT. The V gene end was trimmed by 5 bases and the J gene end by 8 bases; junction bases not matched to a gene: 13. The CDR3 loop is CASSTSGRTSLKQYF. Here the CDR3 DNA reads TGTGCCAGCAGTACGAGCGGGAGGACGTCGTTAAAGCAGTACTTC.

The chain links TRBV6-6 to TRBJ1-1, with D perhaps matching TRBD1 (6 bases). Trimming removed 0 bases from V and 7 bases from J, with 12 bases in between. The CDR3 totals 14 residues. Germline CDR1 and CDR2: MNHNY and SVGAGI (reference sequence). CDR3 DNA: TGTGCCAGCAGTTACTCGGGGGGCGACGATGAAGCTTTCTTT. It translates to CASSYSGGDDEAFF.

On this clonotype itself: Compared with germline, one end of the junction differs, possibly owing to a read error. The genes are TRBV12-3 or TRBV12-4 and TRBJ1-1; 8 nucleotides agree with TRBD1. CDR3 size: 16 residues. As DNA, the CDR3 is TGTACCAGCAGACCGAGGACAGGGTATGATGTCACTGAAGCTTTCTTT. Translated, it gives CTSRPRTGYDVTEAFF.